One sample yielded the 15 T cell receptor beta chains listed below, sequenced in a study of early stage breast cancer tumors. Using immunoSEQ multiplex PCR, the repertoire was profiled, and TCRdb retains in-frame clones only, with some absent. Seen here are 45,000 to 50,000 clones, 83% observed once, and the top ten hold roughly 1.4%. The sequenced sample was blood. Receptors were obtained from a person in their fifties with breast cancer.

This clone has just one count. The chain is built from TRBV7-2 and TRBJ2-1; 9 nucleotides match TRBD2. From germline, CDR1 is SGHTA and CDR2 FQGNSA. V lost 7 bases and J lost 7; bases outside the gene matches: 8. The CDR3 runs 14 residues. The CDR3 DNA is TGTGCCAGCACCCCGAGGGGACTAGCTAATGAGCAGTTCTTC. Amino acid sequence: CASTPRGLANEQFF. The full variable domain, its missing parts supplied by reference TRBV7-2 and TRBJ2-1, is GAGVSQSPSNKVTEKGKDVELRCDPISGHTALYWYRQSLGQGLEFLIYFQGNSAPDKSGLPSDRFSAERTGGSVSTLTIQRTQQEDSAVYLCASTPRGLANEQFFGPGTRLTVL.

The rearrangement joins TRBV5-1 to TRBJ1-3, with a possible D match to TRBD1 (6 bases). The V and J ends lost 3 bases and 0 bases respectively, with 19 bases between them. Per the germline V gene, CDR1 is SGHRS and CDR2 is YFSETQ. The CDR3 has 18 residues. The CDR3: CASSSRSGQRRSGNTIYF. The CDR3 bases are TGCGCCAGCAGCTCCCGCTCTGGACAGCGCCGCTCTGGAAACACCATATATTTT.

The V call is TRBV7-9, the J call TRBJ2-1, with D maybe TRBD1 (6 bases). In germline, CDR1 is SEHNR, CDR2 FQNEAQ (reference sequence). V shed 3 bases and J shed 0 bases, with 9 bases lying between them. The CDR3 totals 15 residues. The CDR3 protein is CASSFQGSSYNEQFF. The CDR3, as DNA: TGTGCCAGCAGCTTTCAGGGGAGCTCCTACAATGAGCAGTTCTTC.

This chain joins TRBV7-9 and TRBJ1-1; tentative D call: TRBD1 (6 bases). The CDR3 contains 17 residues. V lost 5 bases, J lost 3 bases, and 22 bases lay in between. Germline CDR1 reads SEHNR; CDR2 reads FQNEAQ (reference sequence). CDR3 amino acids: CASSRYAGVKGDTEAFF. The DNA for the CDR3 is TGTGCCAGCAGCCGGTATGCAGGGGTTAAAGGGGACACTGAAGCTTTCTTT.

The V call is TRBV7-3, the J call TRBJ2-2, with 8 bases fitting TRBD1. Germline CDR1 reads SGHTA; CDR2 reads FQGTGA. The CDR3 runs to 15 residues. Trimming removed 3 bases from V and 6 bases from J; junction bases left unmatched: 6. The CDR3 is CASSFQGATAGELFF. Written as DNA, the CDR3 is TGTGCCAGCAGCTTCCAGGGGGCGACGGCCGGGGAGCTGTTTTTT.

This sequence joins TRBV11-2 and TRBJ2-7; 12 nucleotides line up with TRBD2. Germline CDR1 and CDR2: SGHAT and FQNNGV. The V segment lost 0 bases and the J segment 6 bases; nucleotides outside the gene matches: 15. The CDR3 has 19 amino acids. The CDR3 reads CASSLEGSGLAGRRSEQYF. As DNA, the CDR3 is TGTGCCAGCAGCTTAGAAGGGTCAGGACTAGCGGGGAGAAGGAGCGAGCAGTACTTC.

The chain carries TRBV11-2 and TRBJ1-6; D call uncertain. With 1 base removed from V and 0 bases from J, the gap between germline ends came to 4 bases. The germline CDR1 and CDR2 sequences are SGHAT and FQNNGV. This CDR3 region has 15 residues. The CDR3 nucleotides are TGTGCCAGCAGCTTAGGTGTCTCCTATAATTCACCCCTCCACTTT. As protein: CASSLGVSYNSPLHF.

The gene calls are TRBV19 and TRBJ1-1; 7 nucleotides align to TRBD1. Germline V gene lookup returns CDR1 LNHDA and CDR2 SQIVND (reference sequence). CDR3 length equals 13 residues. V lost 7 bases, J lost 6 bases, and 8 bases stayed unmatched. In nucleotides, the CDR3 is TGTGCCAGTATGACAGGGATCGCCCCTGAAGCTTTCTTT. This translates into CASMTGIAPEAFF.

This clone turned up a few times. The chain uses TRBV9 and TRBJ2-7; D possibly corresponds to TRBD2 (5 bases). This CDR3 contains 13 residues. CDR1 SGDLS and CDR2 YYNGEE come from the germline V gene. With 3 bases removed from V and 3 bases from J, the gap between germline ends came to 10 bases. CDR3 nucleotides: TGTGCCAGCAGCGAGGGAGCGAACTACGAGCAGTACTTC. Protein product: CASSEGANYEQYF.

The chain has TRBV4-3 and TRBJ1-3; 8 nucleotides line up with TRBD1. V shed 4 bases and J 0 bases; nucleotides not matched to a gene: 2. The CDR3 length is 15 residues. Germline CDR1 is LGHNA and CDR2 is YSLEER. The CDR3 DNA is TGCGCCAGCAGCCGGGACAGGTACTCTGGAAACACCATATATTTT. Translating gives CASSRDRYSGNTIYF.

The chain has TRBV11-2 and TRBJ1-4; D may be TRBD1 (6 bases). The germline V gene has CDR1 SGHAT and CDR2 FQNNGV. V was shortened by 1 base and J by 4 bases, with 10 bases between the two germline ends. The CDR3 is 15 residues long. The CDR3 is CASSLAGVLNEKLFF. CDR3 nucleotide sequence: TGTGCCAGCAGCTTAGCAGGGGTCCTTAATGAAAAACTGTTTTTT.

The gene calls are TRBV6-1 and TRBJ2-5; possibly TRBD1 for D (6 bases). Germline lookup yields CDR1 MNHNS and CDR2 SASEGT. V was cut by 5 bases and J by 5 bases, with 18 bases left in between. The CDR3 runs to 15 residues. The CDR3 coding sequence is TGTGCCAGCAGTTCAATACAGGGTAGAATTGAGACCCAGTACTTC. Translation gives CASSSIQGRIETQYF.

The genes are TRBV28 and TRBJ2-3; possibly TRBD2 for D (5 bases). Germline lookup yields CDR1 MDHEN and CDR2 SYDVKM. This CDR3 contains 14 residues. V was trimmed by 2 bases and J by 5 bases, leaving 11 bases between them. DNA of the CDR3: TGTGCCAGCAGTTTACCACAAGGGAGAGATACGCAGTATTTT. This translates into CASSLPQGRDTQYF.

The sample holds a few counts of this clone. The chain links TRBV10-3 to TRBJ1-2; 8 bases are a match to TRBD1. V lost 6 bases, J lost 5 bases, and 8 bases stayed unmatched. Looked up from germline, CDR1 is ENHRY and CDR2 is SYGVKD. This CDR3 is built from 14 residues. The CDR3 DNA reads TGTGCCATCAGCGGACAGGGTGAACCATATGGCTACACCTTC. Encoded protein: CAISGQGEPYGYTF.

This clone was observed once. This rearrangement joins TRBV19 to TRBJ2-7, with D tentatively TRBD2 (5 bases). The CDR3 is made up of 12 amino acids. V was clipped by 5 bases and J by 7 bases, with 12 bases between them. Germline values: CDR1 LNHDA, CDR2 SQIVND (reference sequence). Written as DNA, the CDR3 is TGTGCCAGTAGTGCAGTCGGCGGGGAGCAGTACTTC. This translates into CASSAVGGEQYF. The whole variable domain, filled in from reference TRBV19 and TRBJ2-7, reads DGGITQSPKYLFRKEGQNVTLSCEQNLNHDAMYWYRQDPGQGLRLIYYSQIVNDFQKGDIAEGYSVSREKKESFPLTVTSAQKNPTAFYLCASSAVGGEQYFGPGTRLTVT.